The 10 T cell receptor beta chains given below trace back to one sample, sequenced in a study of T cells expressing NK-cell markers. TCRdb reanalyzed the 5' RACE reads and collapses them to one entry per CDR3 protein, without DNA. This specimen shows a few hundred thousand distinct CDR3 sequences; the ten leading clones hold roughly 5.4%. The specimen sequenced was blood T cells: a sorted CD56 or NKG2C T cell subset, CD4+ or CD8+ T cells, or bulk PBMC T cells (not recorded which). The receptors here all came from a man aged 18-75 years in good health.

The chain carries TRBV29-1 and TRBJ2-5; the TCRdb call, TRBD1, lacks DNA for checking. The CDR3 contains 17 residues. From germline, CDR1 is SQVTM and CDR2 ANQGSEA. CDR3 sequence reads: CSVEDLTGRGVLETQYF.

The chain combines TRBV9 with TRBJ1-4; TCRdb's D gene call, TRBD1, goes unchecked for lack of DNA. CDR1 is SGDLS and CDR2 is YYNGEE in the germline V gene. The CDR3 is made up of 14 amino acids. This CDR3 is CASSDTTGGEKLFF.

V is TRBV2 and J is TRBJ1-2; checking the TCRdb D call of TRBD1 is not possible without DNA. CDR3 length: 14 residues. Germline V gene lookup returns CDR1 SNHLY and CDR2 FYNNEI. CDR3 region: CASIGQTYYYGYTF.

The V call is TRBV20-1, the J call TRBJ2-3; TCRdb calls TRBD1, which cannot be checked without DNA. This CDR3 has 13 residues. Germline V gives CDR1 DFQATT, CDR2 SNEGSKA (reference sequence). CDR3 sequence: CSPEQGDLDTQYF.

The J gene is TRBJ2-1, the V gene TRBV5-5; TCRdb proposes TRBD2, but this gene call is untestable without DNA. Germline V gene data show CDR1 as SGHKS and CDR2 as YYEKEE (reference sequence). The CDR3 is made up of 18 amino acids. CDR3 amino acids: CASSLAGGAGGLGNEQFF.

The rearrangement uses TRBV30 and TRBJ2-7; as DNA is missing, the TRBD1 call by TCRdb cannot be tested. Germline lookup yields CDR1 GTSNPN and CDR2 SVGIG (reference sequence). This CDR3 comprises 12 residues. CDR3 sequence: CAWSDAGTLPYF.

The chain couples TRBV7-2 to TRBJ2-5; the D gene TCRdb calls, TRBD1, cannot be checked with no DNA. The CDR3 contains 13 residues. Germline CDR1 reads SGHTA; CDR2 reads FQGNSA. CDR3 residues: CASRPGGEETQYF.

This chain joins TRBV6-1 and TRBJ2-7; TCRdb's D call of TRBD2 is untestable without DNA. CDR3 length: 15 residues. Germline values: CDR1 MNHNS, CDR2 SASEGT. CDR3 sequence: CASTALGGGIYEQYF.

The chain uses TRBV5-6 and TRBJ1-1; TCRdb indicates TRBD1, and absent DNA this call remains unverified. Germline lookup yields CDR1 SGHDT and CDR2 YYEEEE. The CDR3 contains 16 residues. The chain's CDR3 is CASSLRWRGQNTEAFF. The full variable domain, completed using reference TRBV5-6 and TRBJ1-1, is DAGVTQSPTHLIKTRGQQVTLRCSPKSGHDTVSWYQQALGQGPQFIFQYYEEEERQRGNFPDRFSGHQFPNYSSELNVNALLLGDSALYLCASSLRWRGQNTEAFFGQGTRLTVV.

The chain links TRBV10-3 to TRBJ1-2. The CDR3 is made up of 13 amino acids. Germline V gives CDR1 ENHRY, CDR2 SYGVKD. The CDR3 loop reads CAISELGPSGYTF.